This T cell receptor beta chain was captured in a study of long-term antiretroviral therapy in people with HIV. Study details: Some samples came about a decade before the 2015 immediate-ART recommendation, and these were the earliest. Study outcomes and limitations: Compared with controls, HIV repertoires showed narrower CDR3 length ranges.

CDR3 length equals 14 residues. Germline values: CDR1 MNHEY, CDR2 SVGAGI. Deletions cut 6 bases from V and 5 bases from J, with 13 bases between. The assay, immunoSEQ v3.0, was run at survey level. The table came from immunoSEQ multiplex PCR; TCRdb's copy has only in-frame clones and leaves some out. The sample contains 40,000 to 60,000 clones, around four fifths of which appear only once. As regards this clone: The target antigen is unknown.

Until DNA extraction, the samples held between roughly 1-10 million cryopreserved PBMC. The TCR sequence derives from a woman aged 18 to 35 with HIV. The chain links TRBV6-5 to TRBJ2-2; maybe TRBD1 (6 bases). The material was unsorted PBMCs, obtained 0.8 years after starting antiretroviral therapy. In nucleotides, the CDR3 is TGTGCCAGCAGGAGACAGGAGTTAACCGGGGAGCTGTTTTTT. It yields the protein CASRRQELTGELFF.